This entry lists 20 T cell receptor beta chains sequenced from one sample in a study of T-cell reconstitution after alpha-beta-depleted transplantation in children. TCRbeta library preparation incorporated unique molecular identifiers. TCRdb redid the calling of the PCR reads with MiXCR, one entry per CDR3 protein. The repertoire includes some 840,000 distinct CDR3 sequences, roughly 15% of them detected once, and roughly 5% sits in the top ten. Specimen: PBMCs, mostly from graft donor cells, collected 360 days after TCRalphabeta/CD19-depleted stem cell transplant. These receptors all come from a male patient between 5 and 17 years old who had a stem cell transplant for acute lymphoblastic leukemia, so the T cells may come from the graft donor.

The table lists this clonotype with a few counts. The V call is TRBV15, the J call TRBJ2-7; D not resolved. Germline loops: CDR1 LNHNV, CDR2 YYDKDF (reference sequence). The CDR3 runs to 15 residues. Trimming pared 0 bases from V and 1 base from J, leaving 10 bases between. The CDR3 nucleotides read TGTGCCACCAGCAGAGATTTCGCAGAATCCTACGAGCAGTACTTC. It codes for CATSRDFAESYEQYF.

This sequence joins TRBV27 and TRBJ2-3; 14 bases agree with TRBD2. V lost 5 bases to trimming and J lost 3 bases; unmatched junction nucleotides: 7. This CDR3 comprises 17 residues. The germline gives CDR1 MNHEY, CDR2 SMNVEV (reference sequence). DNA for the CDR3: TGTGCCAGCAGTAGAAGACTAGCGGGAGGGCCGACAGATACGCAGTATTTT. It is translated as CASSRRLAGGPTDTQYF.

This clonotype was counted only a few times. The genes are TRBV10-3 and TRBJ2-1, with D unresolved. V was cut by 0 bases and J by 0 bases, with 9 bases left in between. This CDR3 spans 16 amino acids. Germline values: CDR1 ENHRY, CDR2 SYGVKD. CDR3 residues: CAISESGQSSYNEQFF. CDR3 nucleotide sequence: TGTGCCATCAGTGAGTCAGGGCAGAGCTCCTACAATGAGCAGTTCTTC.

V gene TRBV2 combines with J gene TRBJ1-5; D may be TRBD1 (5 bases). CDR3 size: 13 residues. Per the germline V gene, CDR1 is SNHLY and CDR2 is FYNNEI. With 10 bases removed from V and 4 bases from J, the gap between germline ends came to 14 bases. The CDR3 sequence is CATGDSRNQPQHF. CDR3 nucleotide sequence: TGTGCCACGGGGGATTCTCGTAATCAGCCCCAGCATTTT.

This clonotype was counted at least ten times. The rearrangement uses TRBV29-1 and TRBJ2-7; D uncertain. Germline CDR1 SQVTM, CDR2 ANQGSEA. The CDR3 consists of 15 residues. The ends were cut back, 3 bases at V and 5 bases at J, with 20 bases in the middle. In nucleotides, the CDR3 is TGCAGCGTTGAGGGTGGGTTGTGCTCCTCGGACGAGCAGTACTTC. Protein sequence: CSVEGGLCSSDEQYF.

The chain combines TRBV7-8 with TRBJ2-1; TRBD2 agrees at 12 bases. Per germline, CDR1 SGHVS and CDR2 FQNEAQ. With 5 bases clipped from V and 5 bases from J, the junction kept 7 bases outside the gene matches. The CDR3 consists of 16 residues. The CDR3 sequence: CASSTLGLAGDNEQFF. As DNA, the CDR3 is TGTGCCAGCAGCACCCTGGGACTAGCGGGCGACAATGAGCAGTTCTTC.

This clonotype has a count of ten or more. The chain combines TRBV12-3 or TRBV12-4 with TRBJ2-1; D is unresolved. The CDR3 runs 14 residues. V lost 2 bases to trimming and J lost 4 bases, with 9 bases between them. The CDR3 protein is CASSLLTFYNEQFF. CDR3 DNA: TGTGCCAGCAGTTTACTCACTTTTTACAATGAGCAGTTCTTC.

The V call is TRBV2, the J call TRBJ2-3; D is unresolved. The V gene's germline CDR1 is SNHLY and CDR2 FYNNEI. V lost 6 bases to trimming and J lost 0 bases, with 16 bases between them. The CDR3 spans 16 residues. The CDR3, as DNA: TGTGCCAGCAGCCTTGGTGGGCGGTTAAGCACAGATACGCAGTATTTT. Protein: CASSLGGRLSTDTQYF.

This clonotype has more than one count but fewer than ten. Possible read error: a much larger clone is one base away. V usage is TRBV27 and J usage is TRBJ2-7, with D possibly being TRBD2 (5 bases). The V end lost 7 bases, the J end lost 0 bases, and 13 bases lay between the germline ends. Germline V gene sequence: CDR1 MNHEY, CDR2 SMNVEV (reference sequence). This CDR3 is built from 14 residues. The CDR3 region has the DNA TGTGCCAGCACCCGGACGGGGAGCTCCTACGAGCAGTACTTC. The encoded protein is CASTRTGSSYEQYF.

The chain employs TRBV12-3 or TRBV12-4 and TRBJ1-5; tentatively, D is TRBD1 (6 bases). V shed 6 bases and J shed 0 bases, with 15 bases lying between them. This CDR3 has 16 amino acids. As DNA, the CDR3 is TGTGCCAGCAGAACCGGGACATTTTATAGCAATCAGCCCCAGCATTTT. Translating gives CASRTGTFYSNQPQHF.

The rearrangement joins TRBV18 to TRBJ1-6, with TRBD1 matching over 9 bases. The J segment lost 10 bases and the V segment lost 6 bases, leaving 10 bases of the junction unmatched. Germline CDR1 reads KGHSH; CDR2 reads LQKENI. The CDR3 contains 15 residues. The CDR3 reads CASSLLGQGMSPLHF. The CDR3 region has the DNA TGTGCCAGCTCCCTTCTGGGACAGGGAATGTCACCCCTCCACTTT.

The CDR3 is CASSPLVGYDQPQHF. CDR3 nucleotides: TGTGCCAGCAGCCCGCTTGTGGGTTATGATCAGCCCCAGCATTTT. This rearrangement joins TRBV7-8 to TRBJ1-5; D not certain. The CDR3 sequence is 15 residues long. The germline V and J ends were trimmed by 5 bases and 5 bases, with 16 bases remaining between them. From germline, CDR1 is SGHVS and CDR2 FQNEAQ.

This clonotype was observed a handful of times. No conserved phenylalanine or tryptophan is present at the end of the CDR3, so a read error is the likely explanation. This rearrangement joins TRBV9 to TRBJ2-7; D is undetermined. The germline CDR1 and CDR2 sequences are SGDLS and YYNGEE. The V end was cut by 8 bases, the J end by 0 bases, with 12 bases between. This CDR3 spans 13 amino acids. CDR3 coding DNA: TGTGCCAGTGGGCCAGCCGACTCCTACGAGCAGTACTTA. This gives the protein CASGPADSYEQYL.

The chain couples TRBV30 to TRBJ2-3, with D tentatively TRBD1 (7 bases). The V end was cut by 8 bases, the J end by 5 bases, with 26 bases between. Per germline, CDR1 GTSNPN and CDR2 SVGIG (reference sequence). This CDR3 contains 16 residues. CDR3 sequence reads: CARNRLTRGRGDTQYF. The CDR3 bases are TGTGCCCGGAATAGATTGACTAGGGGGCGAGGAGATACGCAGTATTTT.

V and J are TRBV24-1 and TRBJ1-1, with D unclear. CDR1 is KGHDR and CDR2 is SFDVKD in the germline V gene. V gave up 6 bases and J gave up 10 bases, with 14 bases separating them. This CDR3 region has 12 residues. The CDR3 protein is CATSNPNTRAFF. The CDR3 coding sequence is TGTGCCACCAGTAACCCCAATACGAGAGCTTTCTTT.

The chain recombines TRBV6-2 or TRBV6-3 with TRBJ2-7; 7 nucleotides line up with TRBD1. The CDR3 totals 11 residues. Germline-derived CDR1 and CDR2 are MNHEY and SVGEGT. V shed 7 bases, J shed 7 bases, and the junction held 4 bases outside the gene matches. CDR3 amino acids: CASNRGREQYF. The CDR3 DNA follows: TGTGCCAGCAACAGGGGACGGGAGCAGTACTTC.

The chain links TRBV3-1 to TRBJ2-2; 11 bases match TRBD1. The ends lost 0 bases at V and 6 bases at J; junction bases unmatched: 9. CDR1 LGHDT and CDR2 YNNKEL come from the germline V gene (reference sequence). The CDR3 is made up of 18 amino acids. CDR3 sequence reads: CASSQEIWTGGAAGELFF. The CDR3 nucleotides read TGTGCCAGCAGCCAAGAGATATGGACAGGGGGCGCCGCCGGGGAGCTGTTTTTT.

This clonotype was recorded many times. The J gene is TRBJ2-3, the V gene TRBV20-1; D is perhaps TRBD1 (6 bases). Germline values: CDR1 DFQATT, CDR2 SNEGSKA (reference sequence). The CDR3 is 11 residues long. V lost 7 bases and J lost 7, with 12 bases in between. The CDR3 loop reads CSVPQGNTQYF. Here the CDR3 DNA reads TGCAGTGTACCACAGGGAAATACGCAGTATTTT.

The gene calls are TRBV25-1 and TRBJ1-4, with D possibly matching TRBD1 (5 bases). Germline V CDR1 and CDR2: MGHDK, SYGVNS. This CDR3 is 15 amino acids long. V lost 3 bases and J lost 8, with 16 bases in between. CDR3 nucleotide sequence: TGTGCCAGCAGTGAGCCAGGGACGGGCCGAGAAAAACTGTTTTTT. It specifies CASSEPGTGREKLFF.

Of note for this clonotype: Just one base apart from a much larger clone, this may be a read error. This chain joins TRBV28 and TRBJ2-7, with D tentatively TRBD2 (5 bases). Per the germline V gene, CDR1 is MDHEN and CDR2 is SYDVKM. V gave up 3 bases and J gave up 5 bases, with 14 bases separating them. This CDR3 is 14 amino acids long. The CDR3 DNA follows: TGTGCCAGCAGTTTGAGAGGGATTGTCCACGAGCAGTACTTC. It is translated as CASSLRGIVHEQYF.